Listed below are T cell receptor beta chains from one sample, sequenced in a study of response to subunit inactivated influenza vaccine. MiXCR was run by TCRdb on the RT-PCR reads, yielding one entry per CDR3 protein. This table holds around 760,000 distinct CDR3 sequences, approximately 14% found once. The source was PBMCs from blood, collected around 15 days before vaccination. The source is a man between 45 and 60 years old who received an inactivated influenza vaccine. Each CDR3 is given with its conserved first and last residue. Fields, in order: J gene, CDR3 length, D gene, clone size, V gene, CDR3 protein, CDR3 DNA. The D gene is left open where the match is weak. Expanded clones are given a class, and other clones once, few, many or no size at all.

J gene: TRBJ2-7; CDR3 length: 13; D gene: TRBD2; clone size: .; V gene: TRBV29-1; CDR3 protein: CSVLAGLSYEQYF; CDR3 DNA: TGCAGCGTTCTAGCGGGCCTCTCCTACGAGCAGTACTTC
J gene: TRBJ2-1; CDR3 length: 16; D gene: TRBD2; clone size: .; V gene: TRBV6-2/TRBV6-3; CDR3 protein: CASSYSMREGDREQFF; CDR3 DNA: TGTGCCAGCAGTTACTCGATGCGGGAGGGCGACCGTGAGCAGTTCTTC
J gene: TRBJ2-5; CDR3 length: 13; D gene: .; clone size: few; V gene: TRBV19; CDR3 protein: CASSKSVEETQYF; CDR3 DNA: TGTGCCAGTAGTAAGTCCGTGGAAGAGACCCAGTACTTC
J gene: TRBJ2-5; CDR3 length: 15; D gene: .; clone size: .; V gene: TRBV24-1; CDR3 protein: CATSDPYRQQETQYF; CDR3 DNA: TGTGCCACCAGTGACCCATATCGACAGCAAGAGACCCAGTACTTC
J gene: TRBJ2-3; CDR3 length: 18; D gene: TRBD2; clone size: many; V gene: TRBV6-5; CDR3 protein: CASSYGSGLAGGMNTQYF; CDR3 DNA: TGTGCCAGCAGTTACGGGTCGGGACTTGCGGGAGGGATGAATACGCAGTATTTT
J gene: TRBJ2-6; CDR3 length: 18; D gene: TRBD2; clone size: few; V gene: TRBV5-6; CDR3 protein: CASSLVGLAGYGANVLTF; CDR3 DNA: TGTGCCAGCAGCTTGGTTGGACTAGCGGGATATGGGGCCAACGTCCTGACTTTC
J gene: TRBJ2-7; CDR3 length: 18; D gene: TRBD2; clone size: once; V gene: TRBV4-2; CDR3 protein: CASSQGLAGAGSSYEQYF; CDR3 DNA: TGTGCCAGCAGCCAGGGACTAGCGGGGGCCGGTAGCTCCTACGAGCAGTACTTC
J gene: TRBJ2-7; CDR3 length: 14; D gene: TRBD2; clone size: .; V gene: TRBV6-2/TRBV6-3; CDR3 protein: CASSAGTSVNEQYF; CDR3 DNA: TGTGCCAGCAGTGCCGGGACTAGCGTGAACGAGCAGTACTTC
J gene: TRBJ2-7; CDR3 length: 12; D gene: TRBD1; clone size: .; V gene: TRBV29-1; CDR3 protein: CSVWTGSYEQYF; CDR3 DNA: TGCAGCGTGTGGACAGGGTCCTACGAGCAGTACTTC
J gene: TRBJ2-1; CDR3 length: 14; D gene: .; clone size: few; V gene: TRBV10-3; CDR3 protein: CAISESAQYNEQFF; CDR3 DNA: TGTGCCATCAGCGAGTCGGCCCAGTACAATGAGCAGTTCTTC
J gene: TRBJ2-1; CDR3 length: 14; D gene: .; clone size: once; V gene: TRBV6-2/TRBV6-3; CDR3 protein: CASTTRFEINEQFF; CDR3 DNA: TGTGCCAGCACCACTAGGTTCGAGATCAATGAGCAGTTCTTC
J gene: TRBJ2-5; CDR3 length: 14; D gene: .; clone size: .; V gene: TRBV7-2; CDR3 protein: CASSQTRAAETQYF; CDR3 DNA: TGTGCCAGCAGTCAAACTAGGGCAGCTGAGACCCAGTACTTC
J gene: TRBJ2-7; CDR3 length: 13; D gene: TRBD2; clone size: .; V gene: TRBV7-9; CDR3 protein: CASGAGGGNEQYF; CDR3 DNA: TGTGCCAGCGGCGCGGGGGGCGGAAACGAGCAGTACTTC
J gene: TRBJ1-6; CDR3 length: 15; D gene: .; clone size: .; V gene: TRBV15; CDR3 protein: CATSRDLLGNSPLHF; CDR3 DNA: TGTGCCACCAGCAGAGATCTCTTGGGGAATTCACCCCTCCACTTT
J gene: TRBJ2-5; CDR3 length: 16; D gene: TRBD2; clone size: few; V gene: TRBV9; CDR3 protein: CASSVGTSGGAETQYF; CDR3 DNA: TGTGCCAGCAGCGTAGGGACTAGCGGGGGAGCGGAGACCCAGTACTTC
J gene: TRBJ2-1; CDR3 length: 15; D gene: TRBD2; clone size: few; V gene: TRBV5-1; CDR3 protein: CASSFGLAGPSEQFF; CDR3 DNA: TGCGCCAGCAGCTTTGGACTAGCGGGGCCCTCTGAGCAGTTCTTC
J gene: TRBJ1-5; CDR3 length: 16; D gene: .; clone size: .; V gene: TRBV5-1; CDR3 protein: CASSPYSGGVGQPQHF; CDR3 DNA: TGCGCCAGCAGCCCGTACTCCGGGGGTGTGGGTCAGCCCCAGCATTTT
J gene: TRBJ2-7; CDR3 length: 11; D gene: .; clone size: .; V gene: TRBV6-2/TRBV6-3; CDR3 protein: CASSEQYEQYF; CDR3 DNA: TGTGCCAGCAGTGAACAGTACGAGCAGTACTTC
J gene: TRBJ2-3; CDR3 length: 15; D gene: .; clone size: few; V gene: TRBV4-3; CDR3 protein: CASSQGPLGTDTQYF; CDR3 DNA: TGCGCCAGCAGCCAAGGTCCGCTTGGCACAGATACGCAGTATTTT
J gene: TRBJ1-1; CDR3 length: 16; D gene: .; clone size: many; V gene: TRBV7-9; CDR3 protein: CASSLPPGQMNTEAFF; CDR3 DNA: TGTGCCAGCAGCTTACCACCGGGCCAGATGAACACTGAAGCTTTCTTT
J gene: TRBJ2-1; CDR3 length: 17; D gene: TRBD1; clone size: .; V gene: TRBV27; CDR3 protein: CASSLRPPGQAYNEQFF; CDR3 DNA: TGTGCCAGCAGTTTGAGGCCCCCGGGACAGGCCTACAATGAGCAGTTCTTC
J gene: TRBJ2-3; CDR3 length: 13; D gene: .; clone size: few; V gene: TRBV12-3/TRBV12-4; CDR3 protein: CASSLQTTDTQYF; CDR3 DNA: TGTGCCAGCAGTTTACAGACCACAGATACGCAGTATTTT
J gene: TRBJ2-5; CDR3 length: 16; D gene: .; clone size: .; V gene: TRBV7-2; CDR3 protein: CASSLNEGLIGETQYF; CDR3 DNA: TGTGCCAGCAGCTTGAATGAAGGGTTAATCGGGGAGACCCAGTACTTC
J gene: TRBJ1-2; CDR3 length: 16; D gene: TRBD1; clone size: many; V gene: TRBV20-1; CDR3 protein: CSASGGSRGRNYGYTF; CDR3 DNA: TGCAGTGCTAGTGGCGGATCCAGGGGGCGAAACTATGGCTACACCTTC
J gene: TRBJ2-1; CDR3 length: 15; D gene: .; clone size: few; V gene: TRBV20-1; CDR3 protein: CSARDRLFASDEQFF; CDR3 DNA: TGCAGTGCTAGAGATCGATTATTCGCCTCGGATGAGCAGTTCTTC
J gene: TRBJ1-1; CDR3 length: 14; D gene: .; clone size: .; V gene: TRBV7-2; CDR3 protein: CASSFWGGVTEAFF; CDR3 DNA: TGTGCCAGCAGCTTTTGGGGGGGAGTCACTGAAGCTTTCTTT
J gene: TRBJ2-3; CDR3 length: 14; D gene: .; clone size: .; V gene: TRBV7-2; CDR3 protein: CASSFRTGTDTQYF; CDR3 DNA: TGTGCCAGCAGCTTCAGGACAGGCACAGATACGCAGTATTTT
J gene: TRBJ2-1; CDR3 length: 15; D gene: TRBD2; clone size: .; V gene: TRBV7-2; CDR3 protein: CASSPMAGGYNEQFF; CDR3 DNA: TGTGCCAGCAGCCCAATGGCGGGAGGCTACAATGAGCAGTTCTTC
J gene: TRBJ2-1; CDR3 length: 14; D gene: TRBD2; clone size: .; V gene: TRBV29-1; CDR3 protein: CSVVGLAETNEQFF; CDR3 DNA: TGCAGCGTTGTTGGACTAGCGGAGACCAATGAGCAGTTCTTC
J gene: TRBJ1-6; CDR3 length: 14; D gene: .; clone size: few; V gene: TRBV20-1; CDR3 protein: CSARDILHNSPLHF; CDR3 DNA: TGCAGTGCTAGAGATATACTCCACAATTCACCCCTCCACTTT
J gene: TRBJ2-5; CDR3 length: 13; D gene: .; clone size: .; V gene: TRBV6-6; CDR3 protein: CASRHLGGETQYF; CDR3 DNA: TGTGCCAGCAGACACCTAGGCGGGGAGACCCAGTACTTC
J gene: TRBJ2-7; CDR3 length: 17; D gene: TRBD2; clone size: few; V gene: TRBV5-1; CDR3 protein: CASSLGGTSGSSYEQYF; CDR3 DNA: TGCGCCAGCAGCTTGGGGGGGACTAGCGGATCCTCCTACGAGCAGTACTTC
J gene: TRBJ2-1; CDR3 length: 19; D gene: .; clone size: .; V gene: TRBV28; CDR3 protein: CASSFSVLVWASSYNEQFF; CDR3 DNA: TGTGCCAGCAGTTTTTCTGTATTGGTTTGGGCGAGCTCCTACAATGAGCAGTTCTTC
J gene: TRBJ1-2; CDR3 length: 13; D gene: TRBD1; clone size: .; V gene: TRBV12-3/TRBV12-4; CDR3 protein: CASSNRGGGGYTF; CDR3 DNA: TGTGCCAGCAGTAACAGGGGCGGGGGAGGCTACACCTTC
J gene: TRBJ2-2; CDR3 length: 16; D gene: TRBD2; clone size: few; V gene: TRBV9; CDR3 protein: CASSTRGTSSTGELFF; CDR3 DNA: TGTGCCAGCAGCACGAGGGGGACTAGTAGCACCGGGGAGCTGTTTTTT
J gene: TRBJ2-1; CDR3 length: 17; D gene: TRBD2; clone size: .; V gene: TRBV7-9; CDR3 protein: CASSFIGTSGKSNEQFF; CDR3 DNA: TGTGCCAGCAGCTTCATCGGGACTAGCGGGAAATCCAATGAGCAGTTCTTC
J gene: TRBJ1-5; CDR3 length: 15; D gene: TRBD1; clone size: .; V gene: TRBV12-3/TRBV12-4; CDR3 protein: CASSRPGQTNQPQHF; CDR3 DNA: TGTGCCAGCAGCCGACCGGGACAGACTAATCAGCCCCAGCATTTT
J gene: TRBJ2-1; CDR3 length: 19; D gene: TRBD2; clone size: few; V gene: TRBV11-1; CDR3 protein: CASRPRTSGGHSSYNEQFF; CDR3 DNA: TGTGCCAGCAGGCCCAGGACTAGCGGGGGGCATAGCTCCTACAATGAGCAGTTCTTC
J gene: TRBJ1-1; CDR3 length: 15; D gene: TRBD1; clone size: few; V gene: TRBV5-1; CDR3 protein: CASSLGQVKGGEAFF; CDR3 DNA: TGCGCCAGCAGCTTAGGACAGGTCAAAGGGGGTGAAGCTTTCTTT
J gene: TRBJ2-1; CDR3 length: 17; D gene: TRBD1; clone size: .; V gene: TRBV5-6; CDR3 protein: CASSLWIGTDPYNEQFF; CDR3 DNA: TGTGCCAGCAGCTTGTGGATAGGGACAGACCCTTACAATGAGCAGTTCTTC
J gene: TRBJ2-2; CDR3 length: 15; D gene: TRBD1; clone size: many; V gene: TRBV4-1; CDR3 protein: CASSQVQGDSGELFF; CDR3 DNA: TGCGCCAGCAGCCAAGTTCAGGGGGATAGCGGGGAGCTGTTTTTT
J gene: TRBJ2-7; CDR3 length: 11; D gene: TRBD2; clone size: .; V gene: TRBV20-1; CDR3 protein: CSASLASEQYF; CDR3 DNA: TGCAGTGCTTCACTAGCGTCAGAGCAGTACTTC
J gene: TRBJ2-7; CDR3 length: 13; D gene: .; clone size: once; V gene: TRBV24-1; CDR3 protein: CATSSELSSEQYF; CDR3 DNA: TGTGCCACCAGTTCAGAGTTATCATCCGAGCAGTACTTC